This T cell receptor beta chain came from a study of response to subunit inactivated influenza vaccine. The CDR3 is made up of 16 amino acids. Germline V gene sequence: CDR1 DFQATT, CDR2 SNEGSKA (reference sequence). TCRdb ran MiXCR on the RT-PCR reads and lists one entry per CDR3 protein. The repertoire holds 530,000 or so distinct CDR3 sequences, with around 11% as singletons. About this clonotype: Germline and junction disagree at one end, which may indicate a read error.

The chain combines TRBV20-1 with TRBJ2-1; 12 positions agree with TRBD2. The source material was PBMCs from blood, sampled on the day of vaccination. This clonotype originated in a man aged 50-60 years who received an inactivated influenza vaccine. In DNA, the CDR3 is TGCTGTGCTAGAGACCGGACTAGCGGGGCCCCCAATGAGCAGTTCTTC. It encodes CCARDRTSGAPNEQFF.